This record looks at one TCR beta chain sequence and its context. No antigen is known for it. One junction end disagrees with the germline gene, perhaps due to a read error. The PCR used 60 Vbeta and 13 Jbeta primers. The table came from immunoSEQ multiplex PCR; TCRdb's copy has only in-frame clones and leaves some out. The sample carries around 160,000 clones, around three quarters recorded once. This record belongs to a study of cytomegalovirus exposure and HLA in healthy donors. Germline V gene sequence: CDR1 LNHNV, CDR2 YYDKDF (reference sequence). The CDR3 spans 12 residues. Study findings and constraints: About 87% or about 30% of the time was how often most TCR beta V segments were productive, according to an earlier analysis. Cytomegalovirus-associated status was assigned to approximately 160 TCR beta chains.

The source is a woman aged 40 to 50 in good health and CMV-seronegative. J is TRBJ2-1 and V is TRBV15, with 8 positions matching TRBD1. Specimen: PBMCs. This CDR3 reads CATSSGSGGKVF. The CDR3 DNA sequence: TGTGCCACCAGCAGTGGTTCAGGGGGCAAGGTCTTC.